These 28 T cell receptor beta chains were all obtained from the same sample, sequenced in a study of T-cell reconstitution after alpha-beta-depleted transplantation in children. It was with unique molecular identifiers that the TCRbeta library was prepared. TCRdb reprocessed the PCR reads via MiXCR and lists one record per CDR3 protein. Among over 85,000 distinct CDR3 sequences, roughly 6% were seen once, and the ten largest hold about 6%. This sample comprised PBMCs, mostly from graft donor cells, obtained 60 days after TCRalphabeta/CD19-depleted stem cell transplant. The origin of the receptors is a female patient between 2 and 15 years old who had a stem cell transplant for Fanconi anemia, so the T cells may come from the graft donor.

This clonotype occurred many times. The chain combines TRBV9 with TRBJ2-1; 7 positions agree with TRBD2. The CDR3 sequence is 16 residues long. The germline V gene has CDR1 SGDLS and CDR2 YYNGEE. V trimming: 4 bases; J trimming: 0 bases; junction bases outside the gene matches: 7. This chain's CDR3 is CASSPPGLTSYNEQFF. The CDR3 DNA sequence: TGTGCCAGCAGCCCCCCGGGACTAACCTCCTACAATGAGCAGTTCTTC.

This clonotype was picked up many times. This chain uses TRBV28 with TRBJ2-3; D unclear. CDR1 and CDR2 from the germline V gene are MDHEN and SYDVKM. The V gene lost 6 bases and the J gene lost 1 base, with 32 bases spanning the gap. The CDR3 extends over 21 amino acids. CDR3 DNA sequence: TGTGCCAGCAGACCTCCCGCTTTGGGTTGGAGCGAGCGTATCGGCACAGATACGCAGTATTTT. Residues: CASRPPALGWSERIGTDTQYF.

The CDR3 loop is CASIDRVENTEAFF. CDR3 sequence (DNA): TGTGCCAGCATCGACAGGGTCGAAAACACTGAAGCTTTCTTT. V usage is TRBV2 and J usage is TRBJ1-1; 7 nucleotides agree with TRBD1. Germline V gives CDR1 SNHLY, CDR2 FYNNEI. This CDR3 spans 14 amino acids. The junction had 7 bases not matched to a gene; V was cut back by 7 bases and J by 2 bases. Based on the CDR3 plus reference TRBV2 and TRBJ1-1, the full variable domain is EPEVTQTPSHQVTQMGQEVILRCVPISNHLYFYWYRQILGQKVEFLVSFYNNEISEKSEIFDDQFSVERPDGSNFTLKIRSTKLEDSAMYFCASIDRVENTEAFFGQGTRLTVV.

There are many counts of this clonotype. This chain connects TRBV25-1 to TRBJ2-2; maybe TRBD1 (6 bases). Germline V lookup: CDR1 MGHDK, CDR2 SYGVNS. V gave up 8 bases and J gave up 1 base, with 17 bases separating them. CDR3 length equals 16 residues. CDR3 coding DNA: TGTGCCAGCGGAAAGGCCGGGACATTGAACACCGGGGAGCTGTTTTTT. It codes for CASGKAGTLNTGELFF. The full variable domain, completed using reference TRBV25-1 and TRBJ2-2, is EADIYQTPRYLVIGTGKKITLECSQTMGHDKMYWYQQDPGMELHLIHYSYGVNSTEKGDLSSESTVSRIRTEHFPLTLESARPSHTSQYLCASGKAGTLNTGELFFGEGSRLTVL.

Details on this clonotype: A much more abundant neighbour one base away suggests this may be a read error. The chain carries TRBV20-1 and TRBJ2-1; possibly TRBD2 for D (6 bases). Germline CDR1 is DFQATT and CDR2 is SNEGSKA (reference sequence). The CDR3 is 15 amino acids. CDR3 DNA sequence: TGCTGTGCTAGAGATAGTTCGGGAGCGAACAATGAGCAGTTCTTC. Encoded protein: CCARDSSGANNEQFF.

The J gene is TRBJ2-1, the V gene TRBV7-8; D remains unclear. Germline CDR1 is SGHVS and CDR2 is FQNEAQ. The CDR3 is 18 residues long. V gave up 1 base and J gave up 0 bases, with 16 bases separating them. The CDR3 coding sequence is TGTGCCAGCAGCTTAGGCCAGGTTCCCACCCGCTCCTACAATGAGCAGTTCTTC. Translated: CASSLGQVPTRSYNEQFF.

This clonotype occurred many times. The V and J genes are TRBV5-1 and TRBJ2-7, with 13 bases aligning to TRBD2. There are 19 residues in the CDR3. CDR1 and CDR2 from the germline V gene are SGHRS and YFSETQ. J lost 0 bases, V lost 1 base, and 10 bases had no gene match. In nucleotides, the CDR3 is TGCGCCAGCAGCTTGACGACTAGCGGGGGGCCCCTACTCTCCTACGAGCAGTACTTC. Residues: CASSLTTSGGPLLSYEQYF.

The gene calls are TRBV7-6 and TRBJ2-3, with 8 bases lining up with TRBD2. CDR3 length equals 19 residues. Trimming at V came to 0 bases and at J to 0 bases, leaving 11 bases not matched to a gene. CDR1 and CDR2 (germline): SGHVS, FNYEAQ. CDR3 in DNA: TGTGCCAGCAGCTTAGCGCGGGTAGCGGGAAGAGTTAGCACAGATACGCAGTATTTT. Protein: CASSLARVAGRVSTDTQYF. The variable domain in full, completed from reference TRBV7-6 and TRBJ2-3, reads GAGVSQSPRYKVTKRGQDVALRCDPISGHVSLYWYRQALGQGPEFLTYFNYEAQQDKSGLPNDRFSAERPEGSISTLTIQRTEQRDSAMYRCASSLARVAGRVSTDTQYFGPGTRLTVL.

At least ten counts were recorded for this clonotype. The chain couples TRBV5-1 to TRBJ2-1, with D uncertain. CDR3 length equals 14 residues. V dropped 4 bases and J dropped 6 bases, with 14 bases sitting between them. The germline V gene has CDR1 SGHRS and CDR2 YFSETQ. CDR3 in DNA: TGCGCCAGCAGCATCCCTAGAAGTATCAATGAGCAGTTCTTC. Protein: CASSIPRSINEQFF.

Ten or more counts support this clonotype. V and J are TRBV21-1 and TRBJ2-4; TRBD1, the table's D call, was not compared with the DNA. TRBV21-1 is a pseudogene segment. The CDR3 loop spans 19 amino acids. DNA for the CDR3: TGTGCCAGCAGCAAAGACAGGGAAAGGAAAGGACTAGCCAAAAACATTCAGTACTTC. This encodes CASSKDRERKGLAKNIQYF.

Many counts were recorded for this clonotype. The chain is built from TRBV3-1 and TRBJ2-5; unclear D gene. Trimming took 6 bases from V and 9 from J, leaving 11 bases between them. The CDR3 loop spans 11 amino acids. Germline V gives CDR1 LGHDT, CDR2 YNNKEL (reference sequence). The CDR3 nucleotides read TGTGCCAGCAGTCAAAAGGTGGCCCAGTACTTC. Its protein is CASSQKVAQYF.

This clonotype was counted ten times or more. The V call is TRBV5-1, the J call TRBJ2-2; no clear D gene. Germline V gene lookup returns CDR1 SGHRS and CDR2 YFSETQ. The ends were cut back, 4 bases at V and 2 bases at J, with 12 bases in the middle. This CDR3 is built from 15 residues. CDR3 loop: CASSTMGTNTGELFF. The CDR3 DNA reads as TGCGCCAGCAGCACAATGGGCACCAACACCGGGGAGCTGTTTTTT.

This clonotype occurred many times. The J gene is TRBJ2-7, the V gene TRBV29-1; the D is unclear. The CDR3 is 12 residues long. The germline V gene has CDR1 SQVTM and CDR2 ANQGSEA. V was pared by 4 bases and J by 3 bases, with 10 bases between. The CDR3 sequence is CSVGLGSYEQYF. CDR3 DNA: TGCAGCGTTGGGCTGGGAAGCTACGAGCAGTACTTC.

This clonotype was seen repeatedly, ten times or more. The rearrangement joins TRBV3-1 to TRBJ2-7, with D perhaps being TRBD1 or TRBD2 (5 bases each). The CDR3 totals 14 residues. Germline V lookup: CDR1 LGHDT, CDR2 YNNKEL (reference sequence). Trimming shortened V by 1 base and J by 4 bases, and 11 bases separated the two germline ends. Written as DNA, the CDR3 is TGTGCCAGCAGCCAAGCTCGAGGGGTTTACGAGCAGTACTTC. Protein: CASSQARGVYEQYF.

This clonotype was recorded at least ten times. The chain has TRBV5-1 and TRBJ1-2, with TRBD1 as a possible D gene (5 bases). Trimming pared 4 bases from V and 0 bases from J, leaving 13 bases between. The CDR3 is made up of 15 amino acids. In germline, CDR1 is SGHRS, CDR2 YFSETQ. Written as DNA, the CDR3 is TGCGCCAGCAGCCCCAGGGTCATCTCTAACTATGGCTACACCTTC. Translation gives CASSPRVISNYGYTF.

A note on this clonotype: A much larger clone sits a single nucleotide away, making a read error possible. V and J are TRBV3-1 and TRBJ2-7; D is unclear. CDR1 is LGHDT, CDR2 YNNKEL, per germline (reference sequence). CDR3 length: 17 residues. This chain's CDR3 is CAGSQDSIKKWNYEQYF. CDR3 nucleotide sequence: TGTGCCGGCAGCCAAGATAGTATCAAGAAGTGGAACTACGAGCAGTACTTC.

The chain carries TRBV29-1 and TRBJ2-6, with unresolved D. The CDR3 is made up of 16 amino acids. Germline CDR1 is SQVTM and CDR2 is ANQGSEA. Trimming stripped 1 base from V and 1 base from J, with 11 bases between. The CDR3 region has the DNA TGCAGCGTTGAAGCTGCCGGGTTATCTGGGGCCAACGTCCTGACTTTC. This sequence encodes CSVEAAGLSGANVLTF. Full variable domain (remainder filled in from reference TRBV29-1 and TRBJ2-6): SAVISQKPSRDICQRGTSLTIQCQVDSQVTMMFWYRQQPGQSLTLIATANQGSEATYESGFVIDKFPISRPNLTFSTLTVSNMSPEDSSIYLCSVEAAGLSGANVLTFGAGSRLTVL.

The rearrangement joins TRBV29-1 to TRBJ2-5; D is undetermined. Germline assignment: CDR1 SQVTM and CDR2 ANQGSEA. This CDR3 contains 13 residues. The V gene lost 5 bases and the J gene lost 2 bases, with 12 bases spanning the gap. The CDR3 coding sequence is TGCAGCGTTTCTCCACGGCAGCAAGAGACCCAGTACTTC. It specifies CSVSPRQQETQYF.

The chain recombines TRBV12-3 or TRBV12-4 with TRBJ2-1, with no clear D. V lost 2 bases to trimming and J lost 2 bases, with 4 bases between them. The CDR3 covers 13 residues. In DNA form, the CDR3 reads TGTGCCAGCAGTTTACCCCCCTACAATGAGCAGTTCTTC. As protein: CASSLPPYNEQFF.

This chain links TRBV7-9 with TRBJ1-1; tentatively, D is TRBD1 (6 bases). The ends were cut back, 11 bases at V and 3 bases at J, with 13 bases in the middle. Germline loops: CDR1 SEHNR, CDR2 FQNEAQ (reference sequence). CDR3 length equals 12 residues. The CDR3 sequence: CASREGDTEAFF. The CDR3 DNA reads TGTGCCTCCAGGGAGGGGGACACTGAAGCTTTCTTT.

V is TRBV4-2 and J is TRBJ2-7; D is unclear. The V end lost 2 bases, the J end lost 0 bases, and 17 bases lay between the germline ends. This CDR3 comprises 17 residues. CDR1 LGHNA and CDR2 YNFKEQ come from the germline V gene. The CDR3 sequence is CASSQPALTGVSYEQYF. The DNA of the CDR3 is TGTGCCAGCAGCCAACCCGCACTAACGGGCGTCTCCTACGAGCAGTACTTC.

The rearrangement joins TRBV6-1 to TRBJ1-5; D is unresolved. Germline values: CDR1 MNHNS, CDR2 SASEGT. V was pared by 6 bases and J by 0 bases, with 12 bases between. This CDR3 region has 15 residues. This CDR3 is CASSRTLYSNQPQHF. CDR3 nucleotides: TGTGCCAGCAGCCGAACCCTTTATAGCAATCAGCCCCAGCATTTT.

In this sample, this clonotype turned up many times. V and J are TRBV7-2 and TRBJ2-1; D is possibly TRBD1 (6 bases). This CDR3 is 15 amino acids long. V was trimmed by 7 bases and J by 1 base, leaving 14 bases between them. Germline V gives CDR1 SGHTA, CDR2 FQGNSA. CDR3 in amino acids: CASTEFRGSYNEQFF. CDR3 in DNA: TGTGCCAGCACCGAATTCAGGGGATCCTACAATGAGCAGTTCTTC.

The rearrangement links TRBV3-1 to TRBJ2-5, with TRBD2 matching 8 bases. The V and J ends lost 0 bases and 6 bases, in that order; junction bases with no gene match: 15. Germline CDR1 reads LGHDT; CDR2 reads YNNKEL (reference sequence). The CDR3 loop spans 18 amino acids. The CDR3 loop is CASSQDRRGRLVLKTQYF. DNA of the CDR3: TGTGCCAGCAGCCAAGATCGCCGCGGGAGGCTGGTTTTAAAGACCCAGTACTTC.

This clonotype was counted at least ten times. DNA of the CDR3: TGTGCCAGCAATACGGGGGGGCTACTCTCCTACAATGAGCAGTTCTTC. Translated: CASNTGGLLSYNEQFF. The rearrangement joins TRBV6-1 to TRBJ2-1, with 8 positions matching TRBD2. Germline V CDR1 and CDR2: MNHNS, SASEGT. The trim removed 7 bases at V and 0 bases at J, leaving 8 bases unmatched. The CDR3 covers 16 residues.

There are many counts of this clonotype. The CDR3 protein is CAISPGLAELYEQYF. CDR3 DNA: TGTGCCATCAGTCCTGGACTAGCGGAGCTCTACGAGCAGTACTTC. The rearrangement joins TRBV10-3 to TRBJ2-7, with 10 bases identical to TRBD2. V gave up 5 bases and J gave up 3 bases; unmatched junction bases: 7. The CDR3 runs to 15 residues. CDR1 and CDR2 (germline): ENHRY, SYGVKD.

This clonotype was seen at least ten times. The chain carries TRBV5-1 and TRBJ2-7; no firm D call. Per the germline V gene, CDR1 is SGHRS and CDR2 is YFSETQ. This CDR3 contains 13 residues. Trimming took off 0 bases at V and 3 bases at J, with 7 bases between the two ends. CDR3 nucleotides: TGCGCCAGCAGCTTGGGTATCCTCTACGAGCAGTACTTC. It is translated as CASSLGILYEQYF.

This clonotype was counted at least ten times. The chain joins TRBV5-1 to TRBJ2-7; TRBD1 agrees at 10 bases. The germline V gene has CDR1 SGHRS and CDR2 YFSETQ. V was pared by 6 bases and J by 5 bases, with 8 bases of the junction left unmatched. The CDR3 has 14 amino acids. The CDR3 nucleotides are TGCGCCAGCACCAGGACAGGGGGTCCCAACGAGCAGTACTTC. Protein sequence: CASTRTGGPNEQYF.